Given below is one TCR beta chain in context. The data stem from a study of cytomegalovirus exposure and HLA in healthy donors. This CDR3 has 15 amino acids. V shed 4 bases and J 0 bases; nucleotides not matched to a gene: 5. CDR1 and CDR2 from the germline V gene are SGHNT and YYREEE (reference sequence). A multiplex PCR was run with 60 Vbeta primers and 13 Jbeta primers. The protocol was immunoSEQ multiplex PCR, while the TCRdb copy is restricted to in-frame clones and leaves out a portion. The top ten hold 8.6% of the sample, which has 99,000 or so clones, under 80% seen once. The genes are TRBV5-4 and TRBJ2-3; 7 nucleotides align to TRBD1. Specimen: PBMCs. The receptor was derived from a woman aged 40 to 50 in good health and CMV-seropositive. CDR3 coding DNA: TGTGCCAGCAGCCCGGACAGGTTCAGCACAGATACGCAGTATTTT. Translation gives CASSPDRFSTDTQYF.